These 20 T cell receptor beta chains were all obtained from the same sample, sequenced in a study of monozygotic twins with inflammatory bowel disease. TCRdb reprocessed the 5' RACE reads; each CDR3 protein has one entry and no DNA is given. This repertoire includes a few hundred thousand distinct CDR3 sequences. Sequenced sample: blood. These receptors were obtained from a human donor with ulcerative colitis or Crohn's disease, or a healthy co-twin of an affected twin (not recorded which).

The chain recombines TRBV7-9 with TRBJ1-1; TCRdb selects TRBD1, and the lack of DNA leaves this call unchecked. This CDR3 spans 15 amino acids. Germline CDR1 is SEHNR and CDR2 is FQNEAQ (reference sequence). The chain's CDR3 is CASSSRDPGATEAFF.

The rearrangement joins TRBV7-9 to TRBJ2-7; TCRdb's D gene call, TRBD2, goes unchecked for lack of DNA. The CDR3 is 14 residues long. Germline V gene sequence: CDR1 SEHNR, CDR2 FQNEAQ (reference sequence). The CDR3 reads CASSLERARGEQYF.

The rearrangement uses TRBV3-1 and TRBJ2-7. This CDR3 is built from 14 residues. Looked up from germline, CDR1 is LGHDT and CDR2 is YNNKEL (reference sequence). This CDR3 reads CASSQERRLGEQYF.

V and J are TRBV28 and TRBJ1-3; lacking DNA, the TRBD1 call made by TCRdb goes unchecked. CDR1 is MDHEN, CDR2 SYDVKM, per germline. The CDR3 is made up of 14 amino acids. The CDR3 loop reads CASFPGGTGNTIYF.

The genes are TRBV27 and TRBJ1-6. This CDR3 is built from 16 residues. Germline assignment: CDR1 MNHEY and CDR2 SMNVEV (reference sequence). CDR3 residues: CASSWTGGYYNSPLHF.

J is TRBJ2-2 and V is TRBV6-2 or TRBV6-3; no DNA is available, so the TRBD1 call from TCRdb remains unchecked. In germline, CDR1 is MNHEY, CDR2 SVGEGT. This CDR3 comprises 16 residues. CDR3 in amino acids: CASRKTGGVGTGELFF.

The chain carries TRBV11-2 and TRBJ1-1; TCRdb reports TRBD1, a call that lacks DNA to check it against. Germline CDR1 is SGHAT and CDR2 is FQNNGV. The CDR3 loop spans 13 amino acids. The CDR3 loop is CATRTARNTEAFF.

The gene calls are TRBV6-5 and TRBJ1-5; TCRdb's D gene call, TRBD1, goes unchecked for lack of DNA. The CDR3 totals 15 residues. Germline CDR1 is MNHEY and CDR2 is SVGAGI. The CDR3 here is CASSYRAPGSQPQHF.

This chain connects TRBV20-1 to TRBJ1-4; TCRdb proposes TRBD1, but this gene call is untestable without DNA. Germline V gives CDR1 DFQATT, CDR2 SNEGSKA (reference sequence). The CDR3 consists of 14 residues. CDR3 loop: CSARSGRGGEKLFF.

The chain couples TRBV20-1 to TRBJ2-1; the D call of TRBD1 rests on TCRdb alone, since no DNA is present to check it. The CDR3 runs 13 residues. In germline, CDR1 is DFQATT, CDR2 SNEGSKA (reference sequence). The CDR3 reads CSAPAFPYNEQFF.

The chain couples TRBV7-9 to TRBJ1-2. The CDR3 totals 13 residues. Germline V lookup: CDR1 SEHNR, CDR2 FQNEAQ (reference sequence). The CDR3 sequence: CASSLPGLYGCTF.

The chain combines TRBV5-1 with TRBJ2-7; TCRdb selects TRBD1, and the lack of DNA leaves this call unchecked. CDR1 and CDR2 from the germline V gene are SGHRS and YFSETQ. This CDR3 contains 14 residues. This chain's CDR3 is CASSYLGQGYEQYF.

The chain employs TRBV11-2 and TRBJ2-1; without DNA, the TCRdb call of TRBD2 cannot be checked. The CDR3 runs to 14 residues. The germline CDR1 and CDR2 sequences are SGHAT and FQNNGV. CDR3 protein: CASIYRTRTNEQFF.

The CDR3 region is CASSLGGIEQFF. V is TRBV12-3 or TRBV12-4 and J is TRBJ2-1. This CDR3 is 12 amino acids long.

V and J are TRBV29-1 and TRBJ2-2; there is no DNA to check the TCRdb D call of TRBD2. This CDR3 has 17 residues. Germline CDR1 is SQVTM and CDR2 is ANQGSEA. This CDR3 reads CSANGLAGASNTGELFF.

This sequence joins TRBV24-1 and TRBJ2-7; TCRdb picks TRBD1, but there is no DNA to check that call. This CDR3 has 17 amino acids. Germline-derived CDR1 and CDR2 are KGHDR and SFDVKD. CDR3 region: CATSDTTGAGASYEQYF.

This sequence joins TRBV24-1 and TRBJ2-1. There are 15 residues in the CDR3. The V gene's germline CDR1 is KGHDR and CDR2 SFDVKD. The CDR3 sequence is CATSDIRQAPDEQFF.

The CDR3 sequence is CASSPWGTYSNQPQHF. The chain recombines TRBV27 with TRBJ1-5; TCRdb returns TRBD1, unconfirmable since there is no DNA. In germline, CDR1 is MNHEY, CDR2 SMNVEV (reference sequence). This CDR3 is 16 amino acids long.

J is TRBJ1-6 and V is TRBV5-1; no DNA is available, so the TRBD1 call from TCRdb remains unchecked. Per germline, CDR1 SGHRS and CDR2 YFSETQ. This CDR3 contains 14 residues. CDR3 sequence reads: CASTPGQEPSPLHF.

Considering frequency, this clonotype is large (0.1 to 1%). The chain employs TRBV20-1 and TRBJ2-4; with no DNA, the TCRdb D assignment of TRBD2 cannot be verified. Germline CDR1 and CDR2: DFQATT and SNEGSKA (reference sequence). There are 17 residues in the CDR3. The CDR3 loop is CSARERLSSGRRYIQYF.